This T cell receptor (beta chain) is drawn from a study of blood T cell repertoires in COVID-19. Original handling: By means of reference gene primer amplification, nucleated cell counts were estimated. The table came from immunoSEQ multiplex PCR; TCRdb's copy has only in-frame clones and leaves some out. V, J and clone size derive from that table, while D and trimming were established from the DNA sequence. The sample lists about 47,000 clones, roughly 90% seen once, with 7.5% to 10% in the top ten. Germline loops: CDR1 SGDLS, CDR2 YYNGEE. V lost 3 bases, J lost 9 bases, and 10 bases lay in between. The CDR3 consists of 12 residues.

This chain joins TRBV9 and TRBJ2-4, with TRBD2 as a possible D gene (6 bases). This clonotype originated in a man older than 75 with active or convalescent COVID-19. Material: peripheral blood. CDR3 nucleotides: TGTGCCAGCAGCGCGGGACTGGGCATTCAGTACTTC. Protein sequence: CASSAGLGIQYF.